The clone carrying this T cell receptor (beta chain) has only a few counts. The target antigen is unknown. The data belong to a study of OX40 agonist ivuxolimab in advanced cancers. As for the study in general: A partial response was reached by three patients: one with hepatocellular carcinoma and two with cutaneous melanoma. Study findings and constraints: At 0.1 to 3.0 mg/kg, clonal expansion of CD4+ and CD8+ blood T cells had occurred by week 6. Some patients without response likewise showed low normalized clonal expansion.

Only in-frame clones appear in the TCRdb table, and some are missing; sequencing was by immunoSEQ multiplex PCR. This table holds over 30,000 clones, about three quarters found once. Germline CDR1 MNHNY, CDR2 SVGAGI (reference sequence). The germline V and J ends were trimmed by 6 bases and 3 bases, with 14 bases remaining between them. CDR3 length equals 14 residues. The material sequenced was CD4+ or CD8+ T cells sorted from blood, taken in a trial of the OX40 agonist ivuxolimab. The receptor's source is an adult with an advanced solid tumor such as melanoma, head and neck, liver or kidney cancer. The chain has TRBV6-6 and TRBJ1-1; a weak D match, TRBD1 (6 bases). CDR3 in DNA: TGTGCCAGCAGCCTACAGGGTCCCGACACTGAAGCTTTCTTT. Amino acid sequence: CASSLQGPDTEAFF.